The 22 T cell receptor beta chains reported below all come from one sample, sequenced in a study of blood T cell repertoires in COVID-19. The data were produced by immunoSEQ multiplex PCR, yet TCRdb's version contains in-frame clones alone and is incomplete. The table shows 25,000 or so clones, with about 85% occurring only once. Sequenced: peripheral blood. The origin of the receptors is a man between 65 and 85 years old with acute or convalescent COVID-19.

The rearrangement links TRBV5-6 to TRBJ1-4; TRBD1 matches 9 bases. V shed 0 bases and J 8 bases; nucleotides not matched to a gene: 2. The CDR3 has 14 residues. Germline V gene data show CDR1 as SGHDT and CDR2 as YYEEEE. CDR3 protein: CASSLGDRDEKLFF. In DNA, the CDR3 is TGTGCCAGCAGCTTGGGGGACAGGGACGAAAAACTGTTTTTT.

The chain combines TRBV12-5 with TRBJ2-5, with 8 bases matching TRBD1. This CDR3 comprises 14 residues. CDR1 LGHNT and CDR2 FRNRAP come from the germline V gene. V dropped 6 bases and J dropped 8; count of bases not matched to a gene: 11. CDR3 sequence reads: CASGPDRAQGTQYF. Here the CDR3 DNA reads TGTGCTAGTGGCCCGGACAGGGCCCAAGGCACCCAGTACTTC.

This chain uses TRBV5-1 with TRBJ2-1; 8 positions match TRBD2. The length of the CDR3 is 16 residues. Germline V lookup: CDR1 SGHRS, CDR2 YFSETQ. The junction had 14 bases not matched to a gene; V was cut back by 6 bases and J by 6 bases. This chain's CDR3 is CASTIAPGRAINEQFF. The CDR3 DNA reads as TGCGCCAGCACCATCGCGCCCGGGAGGGCCATCAATGAGCAGTTCTTC.

This clone was picked up a small number of times. This rearrangement joins TRBV3-1 (or the pseudogene TRBV3-2) to TRBJ2-3; D ambiguous. Trimming took 3 bases from V and 0 from J, leaving 4 bases between them. CDR1 LGHDT and CDR2 YNNKEL come from the germline V gene (reference sequence). This CDR3 is built from 13 residues. CDR3 residues: CASSQSSTDTQYF. CDR3 DNA sequence: TGTGCCAGCAGCCAGTCTAGCACAGATACGCAGTATTTT.

The rearrangement joins TRBV19 to TRBJ1-1; TRBD1 agrees at 10 bases. This CDR3 has 14 residues. J gave up 5 bases and V 7 bases, and 7 bases lay outside the gene matches. In germline, CDR1 is LNHDA, CDR2 SQIVND (reference sequence). This chain's CDR3 is CASILGQGETEAFF. The CDR3 nucleotides are TGTGCCAGTATTTTAGGACAGGGGGAAACTGAAGCTTTCTTT.

The V and J genes are TRBV24-1 and TRBJ2-3; 7 positions agree with TRBD2. V was pared by 1 base and J by 5 bases, with 5 bases of the junction left unmatched. This CDR3 region has 15 residues. From germline, CDR1 is KGHDR and CDR2 SFDVKD. CDR3 nucleotides: TGTGCCACCAGTGATTTTGTAGCGGGTAGAGATACGCAGTATTTT. It encodes CATSDFVAGRDTQYF.

The chain uses TRBV10-2 and TRBJ1-2, with 8 bases identical to TRBD1. CDR1 is WSHSY and CDR2 is SAAADI in the germline V gene. The CDR3 length is 13 residues. V gave up 6 bases and J gave up 8 bases; unmatched junction bases: 8. Here the CDR3 reads CASRAGGTTGYTF. CDR3 DNA: TGCGCCAGCAGAGCAGGGGGCACAACGGGCTACACCTTC.

CDR3 nucleotide sequence: TGTGCCAGCAGGGCGACAGTCCAAGAGACCCAGTACTTC. Amino acids: CASRATVQETQYF. The rearrangement joins TRBV6-5 to TRBJ2-5, with a weak D call TRBD1 (5 bases). Per the germline V gene, CDR1 is MNHEY and CDR2 is SVGAGI. The V end was cut by 6 bases, the J end by 1 base, with 9 bases between. This CDR3 comprises 13 residues.

This clone was observed a single time. The V call is TRBV27, the J call TRBJ2-7; the D gene is possibly TRBD2 (5 bases). The CDR3 consists of 13 residues. V was cut by 3 bases and J by 4 bases, with 10 bases left in between. Germline CDR1 MNHEY, CDR2 SMNVEV (reference sequence). CDR3 in amino acids: CASSLGVLYEQYF. The CDR3 DNA reads TGTGCCAGCAGTTTGGGAGTATTGTACGAGCAGTACTTC.

The CDR3 spells CASSFAGAGGYTF. DNA for the CDR3: TGTGCCAGCAGTTTCGCGGGCGCGGGAGGCTACACCTTC. This chain links TRBV28 with TRBJ1-2; no reliable D call. Trimming stripped 3 bases from V and 8 bases from J, with 13 bases between. The CDR3 sequence is 13 residues long. Germline V gives CDR1 MDHEN, CDR2 SYDVKM.

The chain links TRBV7-8 to TRBJ2-2; perhaps TRBD2 as D (6 bases). The CDR3 covers 17 residues. V dropped 1 base and J dropped 1 base, with 13 bases sitting between them. The germline V gene encodes CDR1 SGHVS and CDR2 FQNEAQ. CDR3 sequence reads: CASSLVGSGENTGELFF. CDR3 bases: TGTGCCAGCAGCTTAGTCGGGTCGGGGGAGAACACCGGGGAGCTGTTTTTT.

The chain uses TRBV18 and TRBJ2-3; 9 bases map to TRBD1. The ends lost 0 bases at V and 4 bases at J; junction bases unmatched: 2. This CDR3 has 15 residues. Germline CDR1 and CDR2: KGHSH and LQKENI. Here the CDR3 reads CASSPPGQGADTQYF. CDR3 bases: TGTGCCAGCTCACCACCGGGACAGGGAGCAGATACGCAGTATTTT. Together with reference TRBV18 and TRBJ2-3, the CDR3 gives the full variable domain: NAGVMQNPRHLVRRRGQEARLRCSPMKGHSHVYWYRQLPEEGLKFMVYLQKENIIDESGMPKERFSAEFPKEGPSILRIQQVVRGDSAAYFCASSPPGQGADTQYFGPGTRLTVL.

A few counts support this clone. V is TRBV5-1 and J is TRBJ1-4, with a tentative D call TRBD1 (5 bases). Germline V gives CDR1 SGHRS, CDR2 YFSETQ. Deletions cut 4 bases from V and 2 bases from J, with 9 bases between. CDR3 length equals 14 residues. The CDR3 coding sequence is TGCGCCAGCAGCCGACAGACCACTAATGAAAAACTGTTTTTT. Translation: CASSRQTTNEKLFF.

V usage is TRBV20-1 and J usage is TRBJ2-7, with D perhaps TRBD2 (5 bases). Trimming removed 3 bases at V and 7 bases at J, with 10 bases between. The CDR3 has 11 residues. Per germline, CDR1 DFQATT and CDR2 SNEGSKA (reference sequence). The CDR3 sequence is CSARVRREQYF. CDR3 sequence (DNA): TGCAGTGCTAGGGTGAGGAGGGAGCAGTACTTC.

This clone has only a few counts. V usage is TRBV18 and J usage is TRBJ2-2; D is unresolved. The CDR3 contains 13 residues. Germline values: CDR1 KGHSH, CDR2 LQKENI. V lost 3 bases to trimming and J lost 7 bases, with 9 bases between them. The CDR3 DNA is TGTGCCAGCTCACCGATGATGAGCGGGGAGCTGTTTTTT. It specifies CASSPMMSGELFF.

The rearrangement uses TRBV7-3 and TRBJ2-3; 11 nucleotides align to TRBD2. This CDR3 contains 16 residues. Germline loops: CDR1 SGHTA, CDR2 FQGTGA. With 3 bases clipped from V and 4 bases from J, the junction kept 6 bases outside the gene matches. CDR3 sequence (DNA): TGTGCCAGCAGCTTCTTAGCGGGAGGGACTCCAGATACGCAGTATTTT. It yields the protein CASSFLAGGTPDTQYF.

V usage is TRBV7-9 and J usage is TRBJ2-7, with 10 bases aligning to TRBD1. Losses at the gene ends were 7 bases for V and 4 bases for J; bases not matched to a gene: 7. The germline CDR1 and CDR2 sequences are SEHNR and FQNEAQ (reference sequence). The CDR3 covers 14 residues. CDR3 loop: CASKPGTGEYEQYF. The CDR3 DNA follows: TGTGCCAGCAAACCCGGGACAGGGGAATACGAGCAGTACTTC.

The CDR3 nucleotides read TGCGCCAGCAGCCTGGGGGGACAAGGGTACACTGAAGCTTTCTTT. It codes for CASSLGGQGYTEAFF. The J gene is TRBJ1-1, the V gene TRBV5-1; maybe TRBD1 (6 bases). This CDR3 comprises 15 residues. The germline V and J ends were trimmed by 4 bases and 3 bases, with 16 bases remaining between them. Germline-derived CDR1 and CDR2 are SGHRS and YFSETQ.

Concerning this clone: Mismatch with germline at one junction end may stem from a read error. The V call is TRBV6-1, the J call TRBJ2-1; 11 nucleotides match TRBD2. Germline V gene lookup returns CDR1 MNHNS and CDR2 SASEGT. This CDR3 has 19 residues. The chain's CDR3 is CASTERLAGGTHLYNEQFF. In DNA form, the CDR3 reads TGTGCCAGCACTGAAAGGCTAGCGGGAGGCACCCATTTGTACAATGAGCAGTTCTTC.

The chain couples TRBV19 to TRBJ1-4, with TRBD1 matching over 10 bases. The CDR3 extends over 15 amino acids. Germline values: CDR1 LNHDA, CDR2 SQIVND (reference sequence). The trim removed 7 bases at V and 3 bases at J, leaving 5 bases unmatched. CDR3 residues: CASTGTGEPNEKLFF. For the CDR3, the DNA is TGTGCCAGTACCGGGACAGGGGAACCTAATGAAAAACTGTTTTTT.

The CDR3 is CASSQDRETQYF. CDR3 coding DNA: TGCGCCAGCAGCCAAGATCGAGAGACCCAGTACTTC. V usage is TRBV4-3 and J usage is TRBJ2-5; no clear D. The CDR3 has 12 residues. V was pared by 0 bases and J by 4 bases, with 3 bases between. Germline V gene data show CDR1 as LGHNA and CDR2 as YSLEER.

This clone occurred a few times. V gene TRBV5-6 combines with J gene TRBJ1-2, with 9 positions matching TRBD1. Germline CDR1 SGHDT, CDR2 YYEEEE. The CDR3 has 15 residues. Trimming at V came to 4 bases and at J to 2 bases, leaving 6 bases not matched to a gene. The CDR3 sequence: CASSQPGTGNYGYTF. CDR3 sequence (DNA): TGTGCCAGCAGCCAACCCGGGACAGGGAACTATGGCTACACCTTC.